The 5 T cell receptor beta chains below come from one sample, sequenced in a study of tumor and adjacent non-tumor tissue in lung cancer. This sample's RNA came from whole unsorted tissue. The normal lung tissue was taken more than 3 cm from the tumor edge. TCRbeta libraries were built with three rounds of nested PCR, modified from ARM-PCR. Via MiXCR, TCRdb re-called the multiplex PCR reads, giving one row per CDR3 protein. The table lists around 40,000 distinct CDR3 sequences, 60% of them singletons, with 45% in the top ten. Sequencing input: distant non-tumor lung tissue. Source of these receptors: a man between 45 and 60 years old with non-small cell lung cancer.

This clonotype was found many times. The CDR3 is CASSLVEETQYF. The CDR3 coding sequence is TGTGCCAGCAGTTTGGTCGAGGAGACCCAGTACTTC. V usage is TRBV28 and J usage is TRBJ2-5; D is undetermined. The CDR3 runs 12 residues. The V gene lost 3 bases and the J gene lost 5 bases, with 7 bases spanning the gap. The germline V gene encodes CDR1 MDHEN and CDR2 SYDVKM.

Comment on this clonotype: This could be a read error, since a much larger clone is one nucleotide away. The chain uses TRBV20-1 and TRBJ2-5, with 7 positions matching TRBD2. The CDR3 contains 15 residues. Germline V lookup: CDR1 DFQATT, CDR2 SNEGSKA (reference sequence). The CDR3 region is CNARLGGSAGETQYF. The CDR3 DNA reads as TGCAATGCTAGACTAGGCGGGAGCGCGGGGGAGACCCAGTACTTC.

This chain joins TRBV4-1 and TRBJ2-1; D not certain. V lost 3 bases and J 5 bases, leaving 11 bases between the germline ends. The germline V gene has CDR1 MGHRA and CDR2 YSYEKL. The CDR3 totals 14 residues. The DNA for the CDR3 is TGCGCCAGCAGCCACGTTGACGGAAACAATGAGCAGTTCTTC. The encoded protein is CASSHVDGNNEQFF.

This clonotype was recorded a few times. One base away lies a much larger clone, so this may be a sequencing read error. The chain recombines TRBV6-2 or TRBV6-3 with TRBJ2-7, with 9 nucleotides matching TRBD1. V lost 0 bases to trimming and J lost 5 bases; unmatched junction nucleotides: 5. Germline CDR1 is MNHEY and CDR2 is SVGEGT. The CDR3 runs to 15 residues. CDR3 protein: CASSYSGQGPHEQYF. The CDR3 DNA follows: TGTGCCAGCAGTTACTCGGGACAGGGTCCCCACGAGCAGTACTTC.

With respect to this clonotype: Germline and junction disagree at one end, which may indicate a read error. CDR3 loop: CTSSLREFHTQYF. CDR3 sequence (DNA): TGTACCAGCAGCCTCCGGGAATTCCATACGCAGTATTTT. This chain joins TRBV11-2 and TRBJ2-3; weak D call: TRBD2 (5 bases). This CDR3 has 13 amino acids. Germline values: CDR1 SGHAT, CDR2 FQNNGV.